This T cell receptor (beta chain) was captured by sequencing in a study of blood T cells in healthy people across ages. In the case of this clonotype: As yet, its antigen is unknown.

Study-level points and caveats: No one knew whether donors had CMV, which possibly confounded expanded clonotype changes.

Primed by a sample-barcoded 5' primer and a J-beta primer mix, a second PCR proceeded for about 6 to 11 cycles. A minimum of 2.5 million CDR3-containing paired-end reads was obtained for each sample. MiXCR, applied by TCRdb to the 5' RACE reads, yields one record per CDR3 protein. The profile shows about 1.4 million distinct CDR3 sequences, approximately 63% of them singletons. The sequenced sample consisted of blood. The origin of this receptor is a man younger than 30 in good health.

The CDR3 sequence is CASSPRGASRAINEQFF. CDR3 bases: TGTGCCAGCAGCCCCCGAGGGGCCAGTAGGGCGATCAATGAGCAGTTCTTC. The V call is TRBV13, the J call TRBJ2-1; tentatively, D is TRBD1 or TRBD2 (5 bases each). Germline V CDR1 and CDR2: PRHDT, FYEKMQ (reference sequence). V was pared by 5 bases and J by 6 bases, with 23 bases between. This CDR3 has 17 residues.